This paragraph covers one TCR beta chain sequence. Data came from immunoSEQ multiplex PCR; TCRdb stores just in-frame clones and leaves some out. Of 58,000 or so clones in the sample, approximately 90% are singletons; the top ten hold roughly 2%. The sample originates from a study of T cell changes during pregnancy in multiple sclerosis. Per germline, CDR1 MGHRA and CDR2 YSYEKL. This CDR3 is built from 13 residues. Trimming took 4 bases from V and 7 from J, leaving 11 bases between them. The chain recombines TRBV4-1 with TRBJ2-1, with D possibly TRBD2 on 6 matching bases. The specimen was peripheral blood, collected in the first trimester of pregnancy. The clonotype was recovered from a female donor in good health, enrolled as a control in a pregnancy study. The CDR3 coding sequence is TGCGCCAGCAGCCCGAGTGGGGGGAATGAGCAGTTCTTC. This translates into CASSPSGGNEQFF.